The 28 T cell receptor beta chains below were found in one sample sequenced in a study of blood T cell repertoires in COVID-19. Assay used: immunoSEQ multiplex PCR; TCRdb lists only in-frame clones, some missing. The sample yields just over 60,000 clones, around 85% seen once. The sequenced sample consisted of peripheral blood. These receptors all come from a woman older than 75 with active or convalescent COVID-19.

The chain carries TRBV2 and TRBJ2-3; 8 nucleotides match TRBD1. The CDR3 is 14 amino acids. Germline CDR1 and CDR2: SNHLY and FYNNEI. The trim removed 6 bases at V and 5 bases at J, leaving 7 bases unmatched. The chain's CDR3 is CASSLGQGGDTQYF. The CDR3 DNA sequence: TGTGCCAGCAGCCTTGGACAGGGAGGAGATACGCAGTATTTT.

The chain carries TRBV5-1 and TRBJ2-7; 7 bases agree with TRBD1. The CDR3 length is 15 residues. V shed 5 bases, J shed 0 bases, and the junction held 8 bases outside the gene matches. CDR1 and CDR2 from the germline V gene are SGHRS and YFSETQ. The CDR3 protein is CASSVDRVSSYEQYF. In nucleotides, the CDR3 is TGCGCCAGCAGTGTCGACAGGGTATCCTCCTACGAGCAGTACTTC.

The chain uses TRBV18 and TRBJ1-2, with 11 bases fitting TRBD1. V was pared by 3 bases and J by 4 bases, with 13 bases of the junction left unmatched. Germline V gene sequence: CDR1 KGHSH, CDR2 LQKENI. The CDR3 runs to 18 residues. In nucleotides, the CDR3 is TGTGCCAGCTCACCCTTACGGACAGGGGGCTGGTCCCCCTATGGCTACACCTTC. As protein: CASSPLRTGGWSPYGYTF.

The gene calls are TRBV5-4 and TRBJ2-1; 9 positions match TRBD2. V was pared by 4 bases and J by 3 bases, with 5 bases of the junction left unmatched. The CDR3 extends over 15 amino acids. The germline V gene has CDR1 SGHNT and CDR2 YYREEE (reference sequence). The CDR3 DNA reads as TGTGCCAGCAGCCTTAGGACTAGCGACTACAATGAGCAGTTCTTC. Its protein product is CASSLRTSDYNEQFF.

This clone was found once. The V and J genes are TRBV14 and TRBJ2-7; 7 nucleotides align to TRBD2. CDR3 length equals 14 residues. J was trimmed by 1 base and V by 5 bases; bases with no gene match: 5. Germline CDR1 is SGHDN and CDR2 is FVKESK. CDR3 sequence reads: CASSWGGASYEQYF. The CDR3 DNA sequence: TGTGCCAGCAGCTGGGGGGGAGCGTCCTACGAGCAGTACTTC.

The gene calls are TRBV5-4 and TRBJ2-2; D remains unclear. The germline gives CDR1 SGHNT, CDR2 YYREEE (reference sequence). The length of the CDR3 is 14 residues. Between the trimmed V and J ends, which lost 4 bases and 1 base, there was a span of 8 bases. CDR3 bases: TGTGCCAGCAGCCGAATGCGGAACACCGGGGAGCTGTTTTTT. Translation: CASSRMRNTGELFF.

The CDR3 DNA follows: TGCGCCAGCAGCTCGAGTCAGGGAACCTATAGCACAGATACGCAGTATTTT. Translation gives CASSSSQGTYSTDTQYF. The genes are TRBV5-1 and TRBJ2-3, with D perhaps matching TRBD1 (5 bases). This CDR3 has 17 amino acids. The germline V gene encodes CDR1 SGHRS and CDR2 YFSETQ. V was pared by 3 bases and J by 0 bases, with 17 bases between.

This sequence joins TRBV5-4 and TRBJ1-2, with D unresolved. The CDR3 covers 15 residues. The germline V gene encodes CDR1 SGHNT and CDR2 YYREEE (reference sequence). V was clipped by 3 bases and J by 1 base, with 13 bases between them. The CDR3 protein is CASSSTAVFNYGYTF. Written as DNA, the CDR3 is TGTGCCAGCAGCTCAACGGCGGTTTTTAACTATGGCTACACCTTC.

V and J are TRBV6-4 and TRBJ1-2, with D possibly being TRBD1 (5 bases). V gave up 4 bases and J gave up 4 bases, with 7 bases separating them. CDR1 is MRHNA, CDR2 SNTAGT, per germline. CDR3 length: 12 residues. This CDR3 reads CASSATGYGYTF. CDR3 bases: TGTGCCAGCAGTGCCACAGGCTATGGCTACACCTTC.

The chain carries TRBV7-2 and TRBJ2-3, with 11 nucleotides matching TRBD1. The V gene's germline CDR1 is SGHTA and CDR2 FQGNSA. This CDR3 is built from 15 residues. Trimming at V came to 6 bases and at J to 4 bases, leaving 6 bases not matched to a gene. CDR3 in amino acids: CASRRDRGSPDTQYF. Here the CDR3 DNA reads TGTGCCAGCAGGAGGGACAGGGGGAGCCCAGATACGCAGTATTTT. Filled out from reference TRBV7-2 and TRBJ2-3, the complete variable domain reads GAGVSQSPSNKVTEKGKDVELRCDPISGHTALYWYRQSLGQGLEFLIYFQGNSAPDKSGLPSDRFSAERTGGSVSTLTIQRTQQEDSAVYLCASRRDRGSPDTQYFGPGTRLTVL.

This rearrangement joins TRBV10-3 to TRBJ1-5; D is undetermined. Trimming removed 3 bases from V and 4 bases from J, with 10 bases in between. Per the germline V gene, CDR1 is ENHRY and CDR2 is SYGVKD. CDR3 size: 14 residues. Written as DNA, the CDR3 is TGTGCCATCAGTGAAGTGGCCGATAATCAGCCCCAGCATTTT. This encodes CAISEVADNQPQHF.

This chain links TRBV6-5 with TRBJ1-1; perhaps TRBD1 as D (5 bases). The germline CDR1 and CDR2 sequences are MNHEY and SVGAGI. This CDR3 is built from 13 residues. With 6 bases removed from V and 3 bases from J, the gap between germline ends came to 11 bases. This chain's CDR3 is CASSPRGDTEAFF. CDR3 bases: TGTGCCAGCAGCCCCCGGGGGGACACTGAAGCTTTCTTT.

This sequence joins TRBV15 and TRBJ2-3; TRBD2 agrees at 7 bases. CDR1 is LNHNV and CDR2 is YYDKDF in the germline V gene (reference sequence). There are 16 residues in the CDR3. With 0 bases clipped from V and 3 bases from J, the junction kept 6 bases outside the gene matches. CDR3 protein: CATSRDPPGGTDTQYF. DNA for the CDR3: TGTGCCACCAGCAGAGATCCTCCGGGGGGTACAGATACGCAGTATTTT.

This clone was observed many times. CDR3 DNA sequence: TGTGCCAGCAGCGTAGGGTCAGGGGGCTACTTTGGCTACACCTTC. Its protein product is CASSVGSGGYFGYTF. The chain combines TRBV9 with TRBJ1-2, with 8 bases lining up with TRBD1. CDR1 SGDLS and CDR2 YYNGEE come from the germline V gene. After removal of 0 bases from V and 7 bases from J, the junction contained 8 bases not matched to a gene. The CDR3 is made up of 15 amino acids.

The count of this clone is one. V usage is TRBV6-5 and J usage is TRBJ1-2; 7 positions match TRBD1. This CDR3 has 14 residues. V dropped 0 bases and J dropped 5; count of bases not matched to a gene: 3. The germline V gene has CDR1 MNHEY and CDR2 SVGAGI. CDR3 bases: TGTGCCAGCAGTTACTCGGGCAGGGGGTATGGCTACACCTTC. It codes for CASSYSGRGYGYTF.

The chain is built from TRBV3-1 (or the pseudogene TRBV3-2) and TRBJ1-6; possible D gene TRBD1, 6 bases. This CDR3 has 14 amino acids. Germline lookup yields CDR1 LGHDT and CDR2 YNNKEL (reference sequence). V was cut by 6 bases and J by 6 bases, with 12 bases left in between. CDR3 protein: CASRRQDLNSPLHF. The CDR3 DNA is TGTGCCAGCAGACGACAGGACCTTAATTCACCCCTCCACTTT.

This clone was found once. DNA for the CDR3: TGTGCCAGCAGCTTGCGCGGGGGAGCCCCCTACAATGAGCAGTTCTTC. This gives the protein CASSLRGGAPYNEQFF. This chain links TRBV7-9 with TRBJ2-1; 7 bases are shared with TRBD2. Germline V gene sequence: CDR1 SEHNR, CDR2 FQNEAQ (reference sequence). V shed 3 bases, J shed 2 bases, and the junction held 7 bases outside the gene matches. The CDR3 extends over 16 amino acids.

The rearrangement uses TRBV5-4 and TRBJ2-3, with TRBD1 matching 8 bases. Germline loops: CDR1 SGHNT, CDR2 YYREEE (reference sequence). The V gene end was trimmed by 3 bases and the J gene end by 2 bases; junction bases not matched to a gene: 5. This CDR3 spans 15 amino acids. In DNA, the CDR3 is TGTGCCAGCAGCTCCGACAGGGGTTTCACAGATACGCAGTATTTT. This translates into CASSSDRGFTDTQYF.

The chain joins TRBV5-4 to TRBJ2-2; 9 bases match TRBD1. The CDR3 spans 15 residues. Germline CDR1 is SGHNT and CDR2 is YYREEE (reference sequence). V lost 5 bases, J lost 3 bases, and 5 bases stayed unmatched. CDR3 in amino acids: CASRQRQGDTGELFF. The CDR3 nucleotides are TGTGCCAGCAGGCAGCGACAGGGGGACACCGGGGAGCTGTTTTTT.

This clone is a singleton in its sample. The J gene is TRBJ2-7, the V gene TRBV13; TRBD1 agrees at 7 bases. Germline CDR1 reads PRHDT; CDR2 reads FYEKMQ (reference sequence). V dropped 5 bases and J dropped 3; count of bases not matched to a gene: 10. The CDR3 consists of 15 residues. The CDR3 sequence: CASSSPGTAFYEQYF. In nucleotides, the CDR3 is TGTGCCAGCAGCAGCCCCGGGACAGCCTTCTACGAGCAGTACTTC.

V is TRBV6-5 and J is TRBJ1-4, with D tentatively TRBD1 (5 bases). The ends were cut back, 6 bases at V and 5 bases at J, with 13 bases in the middle. Per germline, CDR1 MNHEY and CDR2 SVGAGI. The CDR3 extends over 14 amino acids. CDR3 in DNA: TGTGCCAGCAGATCACTCGGGGGGAATGAAAAACTGTTTTTT. Its translation is CASRSLGGNEKLFF.

The chain recombines TRBV19 with TRBJ1-2, with 12 bases identical to TRBD1. The CDR3 consists of 16 residues. After removal of 6 bases from V and 4 bases from J, the junction contained 9 bases not matched to a gene. Germline V lookup: CDR1 LNHDA, CDR2 SQIVND (reference sequence). CDR3 coding DNA: TGTGCCAGTAGCAGCCGCCGGGACAGGGGGCTCTATGGCTACACCTTC. The encoded protein is CASSSRRDRGLYGYTF. The full variable domain, in which reference TRBV19 and TRBJ1-2 provide the parts outside the CDR3, is DGGITQSPKYLFRKEGQNVTLSCEQNLNHDAMYWYRQDPGQGLRLIYYSQIVNDFQKGDIAEGYSVSREKKESFPLTVTSAQKNPTAFYLCASSSRRDRGLYGYTFGSGTRLTVV.

The gene calls are TRBV6-6 and TRBJ2-5; 7 positions match TRBD2. The length of the CDR3 is 16 residues. Losses at the gene ends were 0 bases for V and 2 bases for J; bases not matched to a gene: 6. Germline V gene data show CDR1 as MNHNY and CDR2 as SVGAGI (reference sequence). DNA of the CDR3: TGTGCCAGCAGTTACTCGGGGGGGGGAGCTCAAGAGACCCAGTACTTC. Amino acids: CASSYSGGGAQETQYF.

The V gene is TRBV2, the J gene TRBJ1-3, with D possibly TRBD1 on 6 matching bases. The V gene's germline CDR1 is SNHLY and CDR2 FYNNEI. The CDR3 runs to 15 residues. With 6 bases removed from V and 0 bases from J, the gap between germline ends came to 12 bases. CDR3 DNA: TGTGCCAGCAGGGACAGCCGGAGCTCTGGAAACACCATATATTTT. As protein: CASRDSRSSGNTIYF.

This rearrangement joins TRBV30 to TRBJ1-3; D is uncertain. V shed 2 bases and J shed 1 base, with 9 bases lying between them. The CDR3 has 14 amino acids. In germline, CDR1 is GTSNPN, CDR2 SVGIG (reference sequence). The CDR3 coding sequence is TGTGCCTGGAGTCTCACCAGGTCTGGAAACACCATATATTTT. Translated, it gives CAWSLTRSGNTIYF.

The chain recombines TRBV30 with TRBJ2-7; perhaps TRBD1 as D (6 bases). The CDR3 runs to 12 residues. The V end lost 3 bases, the J end lost 3 bases, and 9 bases lay between the germline ends. In germline, CDR1 is GTSNPN, CDR2 SVGIG (reference sequence). CDR3 DNA: TGTGCCTGGAGGACAGGCCACTACGAGCAGTACTTC. Its translation is CAWRTGHYEQYF.

This chain joins TRBV7-2 and TRBJ2-1; 8 bases are a match to TRBD2. V trimming: 2 bases; J trimming: 10 bases; junction bases outside the gene matches: 4. Germline V gene sequence: CDR1 SGHTA, CDR2 FQGNSA. This CDR3 contains 13 residues. CDR3 amino acids: CASSLWRLAEQFF. CDR3 nucleotide sequence: TGTGCCAGCAGCTTATGGCGACTAGCGGAGCAGTTCTTC. Based on the CDR3 plus reference TRBV7-2 and TRBJ2-1, the full variable domain is GAGVSQSPSNKVTEKGKDVELRCDPISGHTALYWYRQSLGQGLEFLIYFQGNSAPDKSGLPSDRFSAERTGGSVSTLTIQRTQQEDSAVYLCASSLWRLAEQFFGPGTRLTVL.

This clone appeared once. The chain carries TRBV30 and TRBJ1-5; a weak D match, TRBD1 (5 bases). Germline values: CDR1 GTSNPN, CDR2 SVGIG (reference sequence). CDR3 length equals 14 residues. V dropped 1 base and J dropped 4 bases, with 11 bases sitting between them. In DNA, the CDR3 is TGTGCCTGGAGTGAAGCGGGGGGGAATCAGCCCCAGCATTTT. Translating it yields CAWSEAGGNQPQHF.